Shown below are 31 T cell receptor beta chains from a single sample sequenced in a study of OX40 agonist ivuxolimab in advanced cancers. Using immunoSEQ multiplex PCR, the repertoire was profiled, and TCRdb retains in-frame clones only, with some absent. The sample lists 30,000 to 45,000 clones, about 79% occurring once. Sequencing used CD4+ or CD8+ T cells sorted from blood, obtained in a trial of the OX40 agonist ivuxolimab. These receptors all stem from an adult with an advanced solid tumor such as melanoma, head and neck, liver or kidney cancer.

A single count supports this clone. This chain connects TRBV27 to TRBJ2-3; either TRBD1 or TRBD2 may supply D (5 bases each). The CDR3 is 16 amino acids. With 8 bases removed from V and 5 bases from J, the gap between germline ends came to 23 bases. Germline V gene lookup returns CDR1 MNHEY and CDR2 SMNVEV (reference sequence). CDR3: CASQYRWGTGLDTQYF. For the CDR3, the DNA is TGTGCCAGCCAATACAGATGGGGGACCGGTTTAGATACGCAGTATTTT.

The CDR3 DNA reads TGCGCCAGCAGTCGGGGTTCGGACTTCTCCGAAAAACTGTTTTTT. Encoded protein: CASSRGSDFSEKLFF. This rearrangement joins TRBV10-2 to TRBJ1-4; no reliable D call. Trimming cost V 5 bases and J 8 bases, with 18 bases left between them. There are 15 residues in the CDR3. The germline CDR1 and CDR2 sequences are WSHSY and SAAADI.

This clone was counted only a few times. CDR3 region: CASSGRGGNTIYF. The DNA for the CDR3 is TGTGCCAGCAGCGGCAGGGGTGGAAACACCATATATTTT. V usage is TRBV7-9 and J usage is TRBJ1-3; tentatively, D is TRBD1 (6 bases). This CDR3 has 13 amino acids. Trimming pared 5 bases from V and 3 bases from J, leaving 8 bases between. In germline, CDR1 is SEHNR, CDR2 FQNEAQ (reference sequence).

This clone has just one count. The same CDR3 can be traced to other DNA sequences in this sample. CDR3 sequence: CASSQEGQNTGELFF. For the CDR3, the DNA is TGCGCCAGCAGCCAAGAGGGACAGAACACCGGGGAGCTGTTTTTT. This chain joins TRBV4-1 and TRBJ2-2; D possibly corresponds to TRBD1 (6 bases). Deletions cut 0 bases from V and 1 base from J, with 6 bases between. Germline CDR1 MGHRA, CDR2 YSYEKL. The CDR3 is 15 amino acids.

CDR3 sequence reads: CASSPRTSGVETQYF. In DNA, the CDR3 is TGTGCCAGCAGCCCTCGAACCAGCGGGGTTGAGACCCAGTACTTC. The chain employs TRBV9 and TRBJ2-5; 7 nucleotides agree with TRBD2. The V segment lost 4 bases and the J segment 5 bases; nucleotides outside the gene matches: 11. The length of the CDR3 is 15 residues. Germline values: CDR1 SGDLS, CDR2 YYNGEE. The full variable domain, completed using reference TRBV9 and TRBJ2-5, is DSGVTQTPKHLITATGQRVTLRCSPRSGDLSVYWYQQSLDQGLQFLIQYYNGEERAKGNILERFSAQQFPDLHSELNLSSLELGDSALYFCASSPRTSGVETQYFGPGTRLLVL.

The chain carries TRBV5-1 and TRBJ1-2; TRBD1 matches 9 bases. Per germline, CDR1 SGHRS and CDR2 YFSETQ. V lost 4 bases, J lost 4 bases, and 8 bases stayed unmatched. This CDR3 has 15 amino acids. The CDR3 DNA reads as TGCGCCAGCAGCCTAGCCGGGACAGGGCTCTATGGCTACACCTTC. Amino acids: CASSLAGTGLYGYTF.

The CDR3 loop is CASSLDPEPNTGELFF. For the CDR3, the DNA is TGTGCCAGCAGCTTAGATCCCGAGCCGAACACCGGGGAGCTGTTTTTT. V is TRBV11-2 and J is TRBJ2-2; no reliable D call. V was pared by 0 bases and J by 0 bases, with 8 bases between. The CDR3 sequence is 16 residues long. Looked up from germline, CDR1 is SGHAT and CDR2 is FQNNGV.

This chain joins TRBV2 and TRBJ1-2; 7 nucleotides match TRBD1. This CDR3 spans 14 amino acids. The trim removed 3 bases at V and 2 bases at J, leaving 3 bases unmatched. The germline V gene has CDR1 SNHLY and CDR2 FYNNEI. CDR3 protein: CASSETGLNYGYTF. DNA for the CDR3: TGTGCCAGCAGTGAGACAGGGCTAAACTATGGCTACACCTTC.

The chain joins TRBV7-2 to TRBJ1-2; possibly TRBD1 for D (6 bases). Trimming cost V 5 bases and J 5 bases, with 12 bases left between them. CDR1 is SGHTA and CDR2 is FQGNSA in the germline V gene. The CDR3 length is 13 residues. The CDR3 DNA is TGTGCCAGCAGCCCCCCAGGGGTATATGGCTACACCTTC. Its protein is CASSPPGVYGYTF.

The V call is TRBV5-5, the J call TRBJ1-5, with 7 bases aligning to TRBD1. This CDR3 region has 15 residues. Germline CDR1 reads SGHKS; CDR2 reads YYEKEE (reference sequence). J gave up 6 bases and V 0 bases, and 6 bases lay outside the gene matches. The DNA for the CDR3 is TGTGCCAGCAGCTTGGGTGATAGGGGGCTTCAGCCCCAGCATTTT. This encodes CASSLGDRGLQPQHF.

The chain uses TRBV28 and TRBJ1-4; the D is unclear. CDR1 is MDHEN, CDR2 SYDVKM, per germline. Trimming stripped 6 bases from V and 14 bases from J, with 16 bases between. The CDR3 loop spans 12 amino acids. Here the CDR3 DNA reads TGTGCCAGCAGCAAGAGACAAGAGAGCCTGTTTTTT. Amino acid sequence: CASSKRQESLFF.

The J gene is TRBJ2-3, the V gene TRBV7-9; D is unresolved. In germline, CDR1 is SEHNR, CDR2 FQNEAQ (reference sequence). The CDR3 has 16 amino acids. V shed 4 bases and J shed 1 base, with 15 bases lying between them. The CDR3 is CASSSILTPRTDTQYF. DNA of the CDR3: TGTGCCAGCAGCTCAATCTTGACACCTCGCACAGATACGCAGTATTTT.

This clone was detected once. CDR3 sequence reads: CASARWQKETQYF. The CDR3 DNA reads as TGCGCCAGCGCACGGTGGCAGAAAGAGACCCAGTACTTC. V and J are TRBV4-1 and TRBJ2-5; the D is unclear. The CDR3 loop spans 13 amino acids. The V end was cut by 8 bases, the J end by 3 bases, with 13 bases between. Germline loops: CDR1 MGHRA, CDR2 YSYEKL.

The rearrangement uses TRBV19 and TRBJ1-5, with 8 positions matching TRBD1. Germline lookup yields CDR1 LNHDA and CDR2 SQIVND (reference sequence). The CDR3 is made up of 18 amino acids. V lost 5 bases to trimming and J lost 5 bases; unmatched junction nucleotides: 17. For the CDR3, the DNA is TGTGCCAGTAGTCGACATCCCGTTAGACAGGGGCTATATCAGCCCCAGCATTTT. Translating it yields CASSRHPVRQGLYQPQHF.

This rearrangement joins TRBV6-1 to TRBJ1-1, with D maybe TRBD1 (6 bases). V shed 5 bases and J shed 4 bases, with 14 bases lying between them. Germline V gives CDR1 MNHNS, CDR2 SASEGT. CDR3 length equals 14 residues. The CDR3: CASSPDSTGTEAFF. CDR3 in DNA: TGTGCCAGCAGTCCGGACAGCACGGGCACTGAAGCTTTCTTT.

The chain recombines TRBV6-5 with TRBJ1-1; D is uncertain. V lost 8 bases to trimming and J lost 3 bases, with 10 bases between them. Germline lookup yields CDR1 MNHEY and CDR2 SVGAGI. The CDR3 runs 12 residues. CDR3 residues: CASLNRYTEAFF. The CDR3 DNA is TGTGCCAGCCTTAACAGATACACTGAAGCTTTCTTT.

The CDR3 bases are TGTGCCAGCAGTAAGCAGGCCTACACCGGGGAGCTGTTTTTT. Its protein is CASSKQAYTGELFF. The chain has TRBV2 and TRBJ2-2; D uncertain. The CDR3 totals 14 residues. Trimming pared 5 bases from V and 3 bases from J, leaving 10 bases between. The germline gives CDR1 SNHLY, CDR2 FYNNEI.

This clone has only one observation. V is TRBV11-2 and J is TRBJ2-3; 7 bases align to TRBD2. The trim removed 2 bases at V and 4 bases at J, leaving 6 bases unmatched. Looked up from germline, CDR1 is SGHAT and CDR2 is FQNNGV. This CDR3 spans 15 amino acids. The CDR3: CASSLKGGRADTQYF. As DNA, the CDR3 is TGTGCCAGCAGCTTAAAAGGTGGGAGGGCAGATACGCAGTATTTT.

This clone was detected once. The gene calls are TRBV6-5 and TRBJ2-3, with a weak D call TRBD2 (7 bases). There are 15 residues in the CDR3. V was pared by 0 bases and J by 6 bases, with 13 bases between. Germline-derived CDR1 and CDR2 are MNHEY and SVGAGI. CDR3 nucleotide sequence: TGTGCCAGCAGTTACTCGAGGGGGGGTGGCGATACGCAGTATTTT. Protein product: CASSYSRGGGDTQYF.

V is TRBV7-9 and J is TRBJ1-2, with TRBD1 as a possible D gene (5 bases). Trimming shortened V by 4 bases and J by 4 bases, and 10 bases separated the two germline ends. Germline V CDR1 and CDR2: SEHNR, FQNEAQ (reference sequence). CDR3 length: 13 residues. The CDR3, as DNA: TGTGCCAGCAGCTCCGGGGGAGGCTATGGCTACACCTTC. Its translation: CASSSGGGYGYTF.

The chain is built from TRBV21-1 and TRBJ2-2; the table's TRBD1 call for D was not verified on the DNA. TRBV21-1 is deemed a pseudogene. The CDR3 covers 9 residues. CDR3 sequence: CAPTGELFF. Here the CDR3 DNA reads TGTGCTCCAACCGGGGAGCTGTTTTTT.

The V gene is TRBV7-3, the J gene TRBJ1-1; D is ambiguous. The CDR3 is made up of 13 amino acids. The V and J ends lost 7 bases and 8 bases respectively, with 17 bases between them. Germline CDR1 reads SGHTA; CDR2 reads FQGTGA. The chain's CDR3 is CASTTTPGGEAFF. Written as DNA, the CDR3 is TGTGCCAGCACCACCACCCCAGGAGGAGAAGCTTTCTTT. Full variable domain (remainder filled in from reference TRBV7-3 and TRBJ1-1): GAGVSQTPSNKVTEKGKYVELRCDPISGHTALYWYRQSLGQGPEFLIYFQGTGAADDSGLPNDRFFAVRPEGSVSTLKIQRTERGDSAVYLCASTTTPGGEAFFGQGTRLTVV.

The sample holds one count of this clone. V is TRBV18 and J is TRBJ1-3; a possible D gene is TRBD1 (6 bases). The CDR3 spans 16 residues. Trimming removed 3 bases at V and 1 base at J, with 13 bases between. Germline V lookup: CDR1 KGHSH, CDR2 LQKENI. This CDR3 reads CASSPPATGSGNTIYF. CDR3 in DNA: TGTGCCAGCTCACCTCCTGCAACAGGGTCTGGAAACACCATATATTTT.

V is TRBV4-2 and J is TRBJ2-2; D ambiguous. The ends were cut back, 0 bases at V and 6 bases at J, with 14 bases in the middle. The CDR3 is 16 residues long. Germline assignment: CDR1 LGHNA and CDR2 YNFKEQ. In DNA form, the CDR3 reads TGTGCCAGCAGCCAAGATCGGGCTAGGCAAGCCGGGGAGCTGTTTTTT. Translating it yields CASSQDRARQAGELFF.

This clone was seen a single time. The chain combines TRBV27 with TRBJ2-1; TRBD2 matches 14 bases. This CDR3 comprises 15 residues. V was clipped by 10 bases and J by 8 bases; unmatched bases: 10. Germline values: CDR1 MNHEY, CDR2 SMNVEV (reference sequence). In DNA, the CDR3 is TGTGCCACCACTCCGGGACTAGCGGGGGAGGATGAGCAGTTCTTC. Amino acids: CATTPGLAGEDEQFF.

The chain combines TRBV27 with TRBJ1-2; 10 nucleotides align to TRBD1. Trimming removed 8 bases from V and 3 bases from J; junction bases left unmatched: 9. The CDR3 totals 15 residues. The germline CDR1 and CDR2 sequences are MNHEY and SMNVEV (reference sequence). Written as DNA, the CDR3 is TGTGCCAGCGGGAATCGGGACAGGGGCTACTATGGCTACACCTTC. It translates to CASGNRDRGYYGYTF.

This chain connects TRBV10-2 to TRBJ1-1; possible D gene TRBD1, 6 bases. CDR1 is WSHSY, CDR2 SAAADI, per germline. This CDR3 is built from 13 residues. With 4 bases removed from V and 1 base from J, the gap between germline ends came to 7 bases. In DNA form, the CDR3 reads TGCGCCAGCAGTGGAGGGGGGAACACTGAAGCTTTCTTT. Residues: CASSGGGNTEAFF.

The chain uses TRBV18 and TRBJ1-2; tentatively, D is TRBD1 (5 bases). V shed 2 bases and J shed 0 bases, with 13 bases lying between them. CDR3 length equals 16 residues. Germline V gives CDR1 KGHSH, CDR2 LQKENI. CDR3 region: CASSPTGVPSNYGYTF. The DNA for the CDR3 is TGTGCCAGCTCACCAACGGGGGTTCCTTCTAACTATGGCTACACCTTC. Using reference TRBV18 and TRBJ1-2 for the parts outside the CDR3, the full variable domain is NAGVMQNPRHLVRRRGQEARLRCSPMKGHSHVYWYRQLPEEGLKFMVYLQKENIIDESGMPKERFSAEFPKEGPSILRIQQVVRGDSAAYFCASSPTGVPSNYGYTFGSGTRLTVV.

The CDR3 bases are TGTGCCAGCAGCTTAGCTCCCTCCTATAATTCACCCCTCCACTTT. Its translation: CASSLAPSYNSPLHF. The V gene is TRBV7-8, the J gene TRBJ1-6, with unresolved D. Per the germline V gene, CDR1 is SGHVS and CDR2 is FQNEAQ. V dropped 0 bases and J dropped 0 bases, with 3 bases sitting between them. This CDR3 is built from 15 residues.

The V gene is TRBV6-4, the J gene TRBJ2-1; possible D gene TRBD1, 6 bases. Germline CDR1 and CDR2: MRHNA and SNTAGT. Trimming pared 5 bases from V and 5 bases from J, leaving 19 bases between. The CDR3 runs 16 residues. In nucleotides, the CDR3 is TGTGCCAGCAGTCCAATGCAGGGGAGTTCCCACAATGAGCAGTTCTTC. Translated: CASSPMQGSSHNEQFF.

This clone showed up just once. The rearrangement links TRBV27 to TRBJ1-1; TRBD1 agrees at 9 bases. V trimming: 6 bases; J trimming: 10 bases; junction bases outside the gene matches: 12. There are 14 residues in the CDR3. Germline V gene sequence: CDR1 MNHEY, CDR2 SMNVEV (reference sequence). CDR3 residues: CASSQTTGGSIAFF. The DNA for the CDR3 is TGTGCCAGCAGCCAAACGACAGGGGGAAGTATAGCTTTCTTT.